This T cell receptor beta chain was recorded in a study of cytomegalovirus exposure and HLA in healthy donors. Details on this clone: Its antigen is unidentified.

General study findings and limits: Previous analysis showed most TCR beta V segments were productive about 90% or about 30% of the time.

J gave up 6 bases and V 11 bases, and 13 bases lay outside the gene matches. Per the germline V gene, CDR1 is MNHEY and CDR2 is SMNVEV (reference sequence). The CDR3 loop spans 14 amino acids. The PCR had 60 Vbeta and 13 Jbeta primers. In the original processing: As a later analysis found, there were 70 million to 100 million unique TCR beta chains, of which about 10 million were shared. Repertoires were generated with immunoSEQ multiplex PCR, while TCRdb's copy carries only in-frame clones and drops some. The V and J calls and clone size were taken over from that table, and D and trimming were inferred from the DNA. The table includes under 150,000 clones, roughly 72% detected once.

What was sequenced was PBMCs. The chain combines TRBV27 with TRBJ2-1; 7 nucleotides agree with TRBD2. The TCR comes from a woman between 40 and 55 years old in good health and CMV-seropositive. The CDR3 bases are TGTGCCCCCCCTGGCGGGAGCTCCACCAATGAGCAGTTCTTC. It yields the protein CAPPGGSSTNEQFF.